This T cell receptor (beta chain) derives from a study of breast tumors, draining lymph nodes, adjacent tissues. Findings and limits, study-wide: Data only fit, rather than demonstrated, lymph node origin of most tumor T cells.

Samples came from axillary lymph nodes draining the breast cancer. With V trimmed by 6 bases and J by 0 bases, 11 bases remained unmatched. The CDR3 consists of 17 residues. From germline, CDR1 is MDHEN and CDR2 SYDVKM. TCRdb re-called the multiplex PCR reads through MiXCR, storing one row per CDR3 protein. The table lists around 100,000 distinct CDR3 sequences, 21% of them singletons, with 1% to 1.5% in the top ten. Details on this clonotype: Its antigen is unidentified.

V usage is TRBV28 and J usage is TRBJ2-5; 9 positions match TRBD1. The specimen sequenced was axillary lymph node tissue. This receptor was obtained from a female donor with breast cancer. Some clones in this sample may be carry-over from other donors' samples. CDR3 bases: TGTGCCAGCAGCTCTGACAGGGGGGATTGGTACCAAGAGACCCAGTACTTC. Its protein is CASSSDRGDWYQETQYF.